Listed below are T cell receptor beta chains from one sample, sequenced in a study of radiotherapy plus CTLA-4 blockade in lung cancer. Generated by immunoSEQ multiplex PCR, the TCRdb table keeps only in-frame clones and is missing some. The sample lists 77,000 or so clones; around 74% were seen once. Sequences were derived from peripheral blood, sampled from a patient treated with radiotherapy plus ipilimumab. The receptor source for this set is a human donor with non-small cell lung cancer whose response to radiotherapy plus ipilimumab could not be evaluated. Each CDR3 is given with its conserved first and last residue. Fields, in order: CDR3 length, V gene, clone size, J gene, D gene, CDR3 DNA, CDR3 protein. A D gene is named only where the DNA matches it firmly. Where a row states a size, it is once, few, many or the class of an expanded clone; other rows omit it.

length: 13
V: TRBV7-3
size: .
J: TRBJ1-1
D: .
DNA: TGTGCCAGCAGCTTCCAGGCGAACACTGAAGCTTTCTTT
CDR3: CASSFQANTEAFF

length: 12
V: TRBV10-3
size: few
J: TRBJ1-4
D: .
DNA: TGTGCCATCAGAGGGGTTGGTGAAAAACTGTTTTTT
CDR3: CAIRGVGEKLFF

length: 16
V: TRBV10-3
size: .
J: TRBJ2-5
D: TRBD2
DNA: TGTGCCATCAGTGAGGTAGTAGCGGGGGCGGGGGAGACCCAGTACTTC
CDR3: CAISEVVAGAGETQYF

length: 12
V: TRBV27
size: .
J: TRBJ2-1
D: .
DNA: TGTGCCAGCAGGCGAGCATTGAATGAGCAGTTCTTC
CDR3: CASRRALNEQFF

length: 14
V: TRBV18
size: .
J: TRBJ2-1
D: .
DNA: TGTGCCAGCTCACCACTGCGGGGAGGCAATGAGCAGTTCTTC
CDR3: CASSPLRGGNEQFF

length: 18
V: TRBV11-1
size: .
J: TRBJ2-1
D: TRBD2
DNA: TGTGCCAGCAGCTTAGGGGGTTCTAGCGGGGGTCACTACAATGAGCAGTTCTTC
CDR3: CASSLGGSSGGHYNEQFF

length: 15
V: TRBV5-1
size: .
J: TRBJ1-2
D: .
DNA: TGCGCCAGCAGCCCCCGGGCAGGGGCCGGCTATGGCTACACCTTC
CDR3: CASSPRAGAGYGYTF

length: 14
V: TRBV29-1
size: .
J: TRBJ2-7
D: TRBD2
DNA: TGCAGCGCTTCGGGACTAGCGTCCTCCTACGAGCAGTACTTC
CDR3: CSASGLASSYEQYF

length: 17
V: TRBV4-1
size: .
J: TRBJ2-7
D: TRBD1
DNA: TGCGCCAGCAGCCAAGAGACAGGGGTCGCACTCTCCTACGAGCAGTACTTC
CDR3: CASSQETGVALSYEQYF

length: 14
V: TRBV6-6
size: few
J: TRBJ2-7
D: TRBD2
DNA: TGTGCCAGCAGTTACGCGACTAGCGGGTACGAGCAGTACTTC
CDR3: CASSYATSGYEQYF

length: 18
V: TRBV11-2
size: .
J: TRBJ2-6
D: .
DNA: TGTGCCAGCAGCCCACCGGGGACTTTTCGCTCTGGGGCCAACGTCCTGACTTTC
CDR3: CASSPPGTFRSGANVLTF

length: 15
V: TRBV4-1
size: .
J: TRBJ2-6
D: TRBD1
DNA: TGCGCCAGCAGCGCACAGGGGTCTGGGGCCAACGTCCTGACTTTC
CDR3: CASSAQGSGANVLTF

length: 14
V: TRBV18
size: once
J: TRBJ2-2
D: .
DNA: TGTGCCAGCTCAACAGAAGTTGGCACCGGGGAGCTGTTTTTT
CDR3: CASSTEVGTGELFF

length: 18
V: TRBV4-2
size: .
J: TRBJ2-2
D: .
DNA: TGTGCCAGCAGCCAAGTCGAAATCTTGGGGGCCAACACCGGGGAGCTGTTTTTT
CDR3: CASSQVEILGANTGELFF

length: 13
V: TRBV7-2
size: once
J: TRBJ2-1
D: .
DNA: TGTGCCAGCAGCGCCAGCTCCTACAATGAGCAGTTCTTC
CDR3: CASSASSYNEQFF

length: 15
V: TRBV6-1
size: few
J: TRBJ1-4
D: .
DNA: TGTGCCAGCAGTGAAGCGCGGGGGGGCTATGAAAAACTGTTTTTT
CDR3: CASSEARGGYEKLFF

length: 18
V: TRBV7-3
size: .
J: TRBJ1-2
D: .
DNA: TGTGCCAGCAGCTTAACGTCTACGACAGGCAATCTTAACTATGGCTACACCTTC
CDR3: CASSLTSTTGNLNYGYTF

length: 17
V: TRBV7-3
size: .
J: TRBJ2-3
D: TRBD2
DNA: TGTGCCAGCAGCCCCGGGACTAGCGGGGGCTGGGGAGCTACGCAGTATTTT
CDR3: CASSPGTSGGWGATQYF

length: 13
V: TRBV9
size: .
J: TRBJ2-3
D: .
DNA: TGTGCCAGCAGCGAAGAGAATACAGATACGCAGTATTTT
CDR3: CASSEENTDTQYF

length: 14
V: TRBV5-4
size: .
J: TRBJ2-5
D: .
DNA: TGTGCCAGCAGCTTAACGGGGGGCCTAGAGACCCAGTACTTC
CDR3: CASSLTGGLETQYF